This TCR beta chain was identified during a study of cytomegalovirus exposure and HLA in healthy donors. From germline, CDR1 is SGHRS and CDR2 YFSETQ. V lost 4 bases and J lost 5, with 21 bases in between. CDR3 size: 16 residues. This PCR relied on a set of 60 Vbeta primers and 13 Jbeta primers. Method: immunoSEQ multiplex PCR; TCRdb's copy keeps in-frame clones and lacks some. The sample consists of a few hundred thousand clones, about 79% of them appearing once. Material: PBMCs. The sequence came from a man between 18 and 35 years old in good health and CMV-seronegative. The chain combines TRBV5-1 with TRBJ2-5, with a tentative D call TRBD1 (6 bases). The CDR3, as DNA: TGCGCCAGCAGCCATGAATGGGACATCGGGGAGGAGACCCAGTACTTC. Amino acid sequence: CASSHEWDIGEETQYF. Combining the CDR3 with reference TRBV5-1 and TRBJ2-5 gives the whole variable domain KAGVTQTPRYLIKTRGQQVTLSCSPISGHRSVSWYQQTPGQGLQFLFEYFSETQRNKGNFPGRFSGRQFSNSRSEMNVSTLELGDSALYLCASSHEWDIGEETQYFGPGTRLLVL.